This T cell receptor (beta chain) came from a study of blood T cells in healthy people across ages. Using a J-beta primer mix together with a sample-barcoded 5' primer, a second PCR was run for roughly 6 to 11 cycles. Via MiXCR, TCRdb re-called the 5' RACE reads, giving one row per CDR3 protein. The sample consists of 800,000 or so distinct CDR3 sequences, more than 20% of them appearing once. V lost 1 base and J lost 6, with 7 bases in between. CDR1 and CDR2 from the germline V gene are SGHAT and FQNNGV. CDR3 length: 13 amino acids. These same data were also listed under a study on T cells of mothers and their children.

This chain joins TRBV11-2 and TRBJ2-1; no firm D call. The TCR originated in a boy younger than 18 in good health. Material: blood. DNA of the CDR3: TGTGCCAGCAGCTTAGTCCTAGGCAATGAGCAGTTCTTC. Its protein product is CASSLVLGNEQFF. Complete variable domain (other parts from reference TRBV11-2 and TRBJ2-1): EAGVAQSPRYKIIEKRQSVAFWCNPISGHATLYWYQQILGQGPKLLIQFQNNGVVDDSQLPKDRFSAERLKGVDSTLKIQPAKLEDSAVYLCASSLVLGNEQFFGPGTRLTVL.